This entry lists 26 T cell receptor beta chains sequenced from one sample in a study of post-analysis software for immune sequencing data. Study conclusions and caveats: The five TRBV segments detected at higher frequency in patients than in controls included TRBV5-6, TRBV5-1 and TRBV20-1.

cDNA libraries of TCR beta carried unique molecular identifiers. Via MiXCR, TCRdb re-called the PCR reads, giving one row per CDR3 protein. The sample holds 750,000 to 950,000 distinct CDR3 sequences, around 50% seen once. These receptors' antigens are unknown. Specimen: blood. Receptor source: a girl aged 10-17 years with multiple sclerosis.

This clonotype was seen just once. The rearrangement joins TRBV27 to TRBJ2-3; D unresolved. The CDR3 consists of 14 residues. The ends were cut back, 6 bases at V and 3 bases at J, with 13 bases in the middle. CDR1 is MNHEY, CDR2 SMNVEV, per germline (reference sequence). The CDR3 sequence is CASRPGFETDTQYF. The CDR3 region has the DNA TGTGCCAGCAGACCGGGTTTTGAAACAGATACGCAGTATTTT.

The chain links TRBV5-1 to TRBJ2-1; D may be TRBD1 (6 bases). The CDR3 has 15 residues. The germline V gene has CDR1 SGHRS and CDR2 YFSETQ. Trimming cost V 0 bases and J 8 bases, with 15 bases left between them. CDR3 in DNA: TGCGCCAGCAGCTTGGGACCAGGGCCAGGGGATGAGCAGTTCTTC. As protein: CASSLGPGPGDEQFF.

The V gene is TRBV4-3, the J gene TRBJ2-7; D not certain. CDR1 is LGHNA, CDR2 YSLEER, per germline. Trimming shortened V by 0 bases and J by 6 bases, and 9 bases separated the two germline ends. The CDR3 loop spans 13 amino acids. CDR3 region: CASSQDPNGEQYF. The CDR3 bases are TGCGCCAGCAGCCAAGATCCTAACGGCGAGCAGTACTTC.

The CDR3 DNA reads as TGTGCCAGCAGCCAGCAGGGACTAGCGTTGGTAGATGAGCAGTTCTTC. This codes for CASSQQGLALVDEQFF. V gene TRBV3-1 combines with J gene TRBJ2-1, with 10 bases identical to TRBD2. This CDR3 contains 16 residues. Germline CDR1 reads LGHDT; CDR2 reads YNNKEL (reference sequence). V was pared by 3 bases and J by 8 bases, with 10 bases of the junction left unmatched.

V is TRBV5-1 and J is TRBJ2-3, with D unclear. V gave up 0 bases and J gave up 4 bases, with 12 bases separating them. Germline-derived CDR1 and CDR2 are SGHRS and YFSETQ. The length of the CDR3 is 15 residues. The CDR3: CASSLAAGSPDTQYF. The CDR3 DNA reads as TGCGCCAGCAGCTTGGCGGCAGGTAGCCCAGATACGCAGTATTTT.

The genes are TRBV7-3 and TRBJ1-1, with a weak D call TRBD1 (6 bases). The germline V and J ends were trimmed by 5 bases and 1 base, with 17 bases remaining between them. The CDR3 extends over 16 amino acids. Germline CDR1 is SGHTA and CDR2 is FQGTGA. The CDR3 spells CASSPLTGTRNTEAFF. CDR3 sequence (DNA): TGTGCCAGCAGCCCCCTAACCGGGACACGGAACACTGAAGCTTTCTTT.

This clonotype was seen a few times. This chain joins TRBV4-1 and TRBJ1-2; D perhaps matches TRBD1 (5 bases). V gave up 4 bases and J gave up 8 bases, with 23 bases separating them. Germline-derived CDR1 and CDR2 are MGHRA and YSYEKL. The CDR3 contains 16 residues. DNA of the CDR3: TGCGCCAGCAGCCTCTTCGGGGGAGGGGCCAAGGGAGGCTACACCTTC. This codes for CASSLFGGGAKGGYTF.

This clonotype was seen only a few times. The chain links TRBV7-3 to TRBJ2-3; unclear D gene. The CDR3 sequence is 14 residues long. Trimming stripped 5 bases from V and 2 bases from J, with 11 bases between. Germline CDR1 reads SGHTA; CDR2 reads FQGTGA. CDR3 bases: TGTGCCAGCAGCATGGTCTCCCCCACAGATACGCAGTATTTT. It encodes CASSMVSPTDTQYF. Drawing the rest from reference TRBV7-3 and TRBJ2-3, the complete variable domain is GAGVSQTPSNKVTEKGKYVELRCDPISGHTALYWYRQSLGQGPEFLIYFQGTGAADDSGLPNDRFFAVRPEGSVSTLKIQRTERGDSAVYLCASSMVSPTDTQYFGPGTRLTVL.

The V and J genes are TRBV9 and TRBJ2-5; possible D gene TRBD1, 5 bases. Looked up from germline, CDR1 is SGDLS and CDR2 is YYNGEE. Trimming took 0 bases from V and 6 from J, leaving 9 bases between them. The CDR3 is 13 residues long. CDR3 nucleotides: TGTGCCAGCAGCGTAGGGGGCCGGAAGACCCAGTACTTC. This sequence encodes CASSVGGRKTQYF.

This clonotype was counted between two and nine times. This chain connects TRBV12-3 or TRBV12-4 to TRBJ1-2; D is perhaps TRBD1 (5 bases). The CDR3 has 14 residues. Trimming stripped 6 bases from V and 2 bases from J, with 13 bases between. The CDR3 DNA reads as TGTGCCAGCAGGACGGGACCCTGGAACTATGGCTACACCTTC. Amino acids: CASRTGPWNYGYTF.

This clonotype was counted a few times. This sequence joins TRBV20-1 and TRBJ2-1, with D perhaps matching TRBD2 (6 bases). The CDR3 consists of 15 residues. V dropped 5 bases and J dropped 1 base, with 15 bases sitting between them. The germline CDR1 and CDR2 sequences are DFQATT and SNEGSKA (reference sequence). CDR3 protein: CSAQQYAGSYNEQFF. In DNA form, the CDR3 reads TGCAGTGCTCAACAGTATGCGGGATCCTACAATGAGCAGTTCTTC.

The V gene is TRBV2, the J gene TRBJ2-1, with 9 positions matching TRBD2. V trimming: 4 bases; J trimming: 11 bases; junction bases outside the gene matches: 12. The CDR3 loop spans 15 amino acids. Germline CDR1 reads SNHLY; CDR2 reads FYNNEI. CDR3 protein: CASSAVAGATGKQFF. The CDR3 DNA is TGTGCCAGCAGTGCGGTAGCGGGAGCGACGGGTAAGCAGTTCTTC.

This chain connects TRBV20-1 to TRBJ2-3; TRBD2 agrees at 9 bases. V dropped 2 bases and J dropped 2; count of bases not matched to a gene: 5. The CDR3 extends over 15 amino acids. CDR1 and CDR2 from the germline V gene are DFQATT and SNEGSKA (reference sequence). Here the CDR3 reads CSARLAGSITDTQYF. The CDR3 coding sequence is TGCAGTGCTAGACTAGCGGGGTCGATCACAGATACGCAGTATTTT.

The chain uses TRBV29-1 and TRBJ2-3; 10 positions agree with TRBD1. V lost 6 bases to trimming and J lost 7 bases; unmatched junction nucleotides: 10. CDR1 and CDR2 from the germline V gene are SQVTM and ANQGSEA. The CDR3 is 14 amino acids. Here the CDR3 reads CSVNPGQGFYTQYF. In nucleotides, the CDR3 is TGCAGCGTCAACCCGGGACAGGGGTTCTATACGCAGTATTTT.

This clonotype was detected once. The chain carries TRBV5-6 and TRBJ2-7; TRBD1 matches at 7 bases. J gave up 1 base and V 1 base, and 5 bases lay outside the gene matches. In germline, CDR1 is SGHDT, CDR2 YYEEEE. CDR3 length: 15 amino acids. The CDR3 nucleotides are TGTGCCAGCAGCTTGTTCGGGACAGCTTCCTACGAGCAGTACTTC. Protein: CASSLFGTASYEQYF. The entire variable domain, with the rest obtained from reference TRBV5-6 and TRBJ2-7, is as follows: DAGVTQSPTHLIKTRGQQVTLRCSPKSGHDTVSWYQQALGQGPQFIFQYYEEEERQRGNFPDRFSGHQFPNYSSELNVNALLLGDSALYLCASSLFGTASYEQYFGPGTRLTVT.

About this clonotype: One end of the junction does not line up with germline, which may come from a read error. The chain carries TRBV15 and TRBJ1-2; D is unclear. In germline, CDR1 is LNHNV, CDR2 YYDKDF (reference sequence). The CDR3 is 15 amino acids. The CDR3 bases are TGTGCCACCAGCAGAGATATGGCGGGCGGCTATGGCTACACTTTC. Its protein product is CATSRDMAGGYGYTF. Based on the CDR3 plus reference TRBV15 and TRBJ1-2, the full variable domain is DAMVIQNPRYQVTQFGKPVTLSCSQTLNHNVMYWYQQKSSQAPKLLFHYYDKDFNNEADTPDNFQSRRPNTSFCFLDIRSPGLGDTAMYLCATSRDMAGGYGYTFGSGTRLTVV.

As DNA, the CDR3 is TGTGCCACCCACAGGCGGAGCACAGATACGCAGTATTTT. The encoded protein is CATHRRSTDTQYF. This chain joins TRBV21-1 and TRBJ2-3; the table's D call, TRBD1, was not checked against the DNA. TRBV21-1 is reported as a pseudogene. The CDR3 totals 13 residues.

V and J are TRBV6-4 and TRBJ2-1; D may be TRBD2 (7 bases). V lost 2 bases, J lost 7 bases, and 15 bases lay in between. The CDR3 consists of 15 residues. CDR1 and CDR2 (germline): MRHNA, SNTAGT. This chain's CDR3 is CASSDGVQGGNEQFF. Written as DNA, the CDR3 is TGTGCCAGCAGTGACGGGGTACAGGGAGGGAATGAGCAGTTCTTC.

The V and J genes are TRBV7-2 and TRBJ2-7; D perhaps matches TRBD1 (5 bases). Trimming stripped 0 bases from V and 2 bases from J, with 11 bases between. The CDR3 has 15 residues. CDR1 is SGHTA, CDR2 FQGNSA, per germline. CDR3 DNA: TGTGCCAGCAGCTTAGCGCAGGACACAGCCTACGAGCAGTACTTC. Protein: CASSLAQDTAYEQYF.

This sequence joins TRBV5-1 and TRBJ2-3; D unclear. The V and J ends lost 5 bases and 4 bases respectively, with 14 bases between them. This CDR3 spans 14 amino acids. Germline assignment: CDR1 SGHRS and CDR2 YFSETQ. The CDR3: CASSVQQPPDTQYF. The CDR3 DNA sequence: TGCGCCAGCAGTGTTCAACAGCCTCCAGATACGCAGTATTTT.

In this sample, this clonotype turned up a few times. The chain joins TRBV5-1 to TRBJ1-1; 7 positions agree with TRBD1. The V segment lost 4 bases and the J segment 5 bases; nucleotides outside the gene matches: 5. Germline V gene lookup returns CDR1 SGHRS and CDR2 YFSETQ. There are 13 residues in the CDR3. The CDR3, as DNA: TGCGCCAGCAGCAAGGACAGGTCAACTGAAGCTTTCTTT. Its translation: CASSKDRSTEAFF.

This clonotype was detected a few times. The rearrangement links TRBV2 to TRBJ2-5; TRBD2 aligns across 14 bases. The CDR3 contains 19 residues. Germline-derived CDR1 and CDR2 are SNHLY and FYNNEI. V was clipped by 7 bases and J by 2 bases; unmatched bases: 15. The CDR3 bases are TGTGCCAGCATCTTAAAGGGACTAGCGGGAGTAGGGGGTCAAGAGACCCAGTACTTC. Translated, it gives CASILKGLAGVGGQETQYF.

This chain joins TRBV10-3 and TRBJ2-1; TRBD2 agrees at 8 bases. V dropped 6 bases and J dropped 7; count of bases not matched to a gene: 11. CDR1 is ENHRY and CDR2 is SYGVKD in the germline V gene. The CDR3 runs 15 residues. CDR3 residues: CAIRAREAPRNEQFF. The CDR3 region has the DNA TGTGCCATCAGGGCGCGGGAGGCCCCAAGAAATGAGCAGTTCTTC.

The CDR3 region is CSANARGSYEQYF. As DNA, the CDR3 is TGCAGTGCTAACGCCAGAGGGTCCTACGAGCAGTACTTC. This sequence joins TRBV20-1 and TRBJ2-7; maybe TRBD2 (5 bases). Germline assignment: CDR1 DFQATT and CDR2 SNEGSKA (reference sequence). This CDR3 has 13 amino acids. V gave up 4 bases and J gave up 1 base, with 11 bases separating them.

The chain carries TRBV29-1 and TRBJ1-1; possibly TRBD1 for D (5 bases). The CDR3 has 16 amino acids. Germline assignment: CDR1 SQVTM and CDR2 ANQGSEA. V lost 3 bases and J lost 0, with 17 bases in between. DNA for the CDR3: TGCAGCGTTGATTTTCTTTGGGGCAGGATGAACACTGAAGCTTTCTTT. This gives the protein CSVDFLWGRMNTEAFF.

The chain's CDR3 is CSVDVAGGTDTQYF. CDR3 DNA sequence: TGCAGCGTTGATGTAGCGGGGGGGACAGATACGCAGTATTTT. V and J are TRBV29-1 and TRBJ2-3; TRBD2 matches 11 bases. J lost 3 bases, V lost 3 bases, and 2 bases had no gene match. The CDR3 contains 14 residues. The germline V gene has CDR1 SQVTM and CDR2 ANQGSEA.